This entry features one T cell receptor (beta chain) sequence. The antigen is unknown. The data originate from a study of T cell responses to AZD1222 COVID-19 vaccine. Findings of the study overall: Clonal diversity may have been underestimated, and the donors were mostly white British, with more females than males. Among vaccine-associated CD4 TCRs, coverage spanned spike, with dominance at 160-218 and 743-854. Only a handful of AZD1222 recipients, roughly six in all, had baseline seropositivity. Receipt of two AZD1222 doses was followed by a rise in Spike-specific TCR breadth and depth.

The assay was immunoSEQ multiplex PCR, and TCRdb's table has in-frame clones only and misses some. The repertoire holds roughly 150,000 clones, with about nine tenths as singletons. V lost 8 bases, J lost 4 bases, and 7 bases lay in between. This CDR3 region has 11 residues. Germline V gene lookup returns CDR1 SGHDN and CDR2 FVKESK. The V and J genes are TRBV14 and TRBJ2-3; a weak D match, TRBD2 (6 bases). The origin of this receptor is an adult in good health. Sequenced here: peripheral blood, sampled on day 0 of AZD1222 vaccination. The CDR3 DNA reads TGTGCCAGCTCTAGCGCAGATACGCAGTATTTT. As protein: CASSSADTQYF.